The 32 T cell receptor beta chains presented below share a single source sample, sequenced in a study of radiotherapy plus CTLA-4 blockade in lung cancer. This table comes from immunoSEQ multiplex PCR, and its TCRdb copy is limited to in-frame clones, with some not included. The sample has some 94,000 clones; around 80% are singletons. Here the sequenced sample was peripheral blood, taken from a patient treated with radiotherapy plus ipilimumab. Receptors originate from a human donor with non-small cell lung cancer that progressed on radiotherapy plus ipilimumab.

The V and J genes are TRBV28 and TRBJ2-1; D gene ambiguous. V lost 6 bases, J lost 9 bases, and 6 bases lay in between. The CDR3 loop spans 10 amino acids. Germline V lookup: CDR1 MDHEN, CDR2 SYDVKM. The CDR3 is CASSSTEQFF. The CDR3 nucleotides are TGTGCCAGCAGCTCCACTGAGCAGTTCTTC.

V and J are TRBV5-4 and TRBJ2-2; D ambiguous. The CDR3 runs 14 residues. Between the trimmed V and J ends, which lost 3 bases and 0 bases, there was a span of 6 bases. Germline CDR1 and CDR2: SGHNT and YYREEE (reference sequence). CDR3: CASSSIPNTGELFF. Here the CDR3 DNA reads TGTGCCAGCAGCTCGATCCCGAACACCGGGGAGCTGTTTTTT.

The genes are TRBV6-6 and TRBJ2-1; unclear D gene. CDR3 size: 12 residues. Germline V gene data show CDR1 as MNHNY and CDR2 as SVGAGI (reference sequence). V lost 4 bases and J 4 bases, leaving 5 bases between the germline ends. CDR3 loop: CASSSEYNEQFF. CDR3 in DNA: TGTGCCAGCAGTTCAGAGTACAATGAGCAGTTCTTC.

The chain uses TRBV9 and TRBJ1-5; D is unclear. The CDR3 is 14 residues long. Germline V gives CDR1 SGDLS, CDR2 YYNGEE. The V and J ends lost 3 bases and 1 base respectively, with 8 bases between them. The CDR3 sequence: CASSAEWSNQPQHF. The DNA for the CDR3 is TGTGCCAGCAGCGCGGAGTGGAGCAATCAGCCCCAGCATTTT.

This chain's CDR3 is CASSSILAGAPDTQYF. The CDR3 coding sequence is TGCGCCAGCAGCTCGATACTAGCGGGAGCCCCAGATACGCAGTATTTT. V and J are TRBV4-1 and TRBJ2-3; 11 positions match TRBD2. Germline-derived CDR1 and CDR2 are MGHRA and YSYEKL. The ends lost 5 bases at V and 4 bases at J; junction bases unmatched: 8. The CDR3 runs to 16 residues.

The CDR3, as DNA: TGTGCCAGCAGCTTAGCCCGCACCGGGGAGCTGTTTTTT. Translation gives CASSLARTGELFF. The V gene is TRBV7-9, the J gene TRBJ2-2; D not resolved. Trimming took off 0 bases at V and 4 bases at J, with 3 bases between the two ends. Germline CDR1 and CDR2: SEHNR and FQNEAQ (reference sequence). This CDR3 is built from 13 residues.

V is TRBV19 and J is TRBJ2-7; the match to TRBD2 covers 14 bases. Germline CDR1 reads LNHDA; CDR2 reads SQIVND (reference sequence). V lost 6 bases, J lost 12 bases, and 7 bases stayed unmatched. This CDR3 spans 13 amino acids. The CDR3 reads CASRPGLAGEWYF. The CDR3 nucleotides are TGTGCCAGTAGACCGGGACTAGCGGGAGAGTGGTACTTC.

This clone was counted only a few times. This chain links TRBV10-2 with TRBJ1-5, with D perhaps matching TRBD1 (6 bases). CDR3 size: 13 residues. CDR1 is WSHSY, CDR2 SAAADI, per germline. Trimming stripped 7 bases from V and 7 bases from J, with 14 bases between. The CDR3 protein is CASTGTKTQPQHF. Here the CDR3 DNA reads TGCGCCAGCACCGGGACAAAAACCCAGCCCCAGCATTTT.

This chain links TRBV27 with TRBJ2-7, with D hard to call. Trimming took 8 bases from V and 6 from J, leaving 11 bases between them. The germline V gene has CDR1 MNHEY and CDR2 SMNVEV (reference sequence). The CDR3 is made up of 11 amino acids. The CDR3, as DNA: TGTGCCAGCCCCTCCAAGCGCGAGCAGTACGTC. It yields the protein CASPSKREQYV.

This clone was counted between two and nine times. The rearrangement links TRBV28 to TRBJ2-6; possible D gene TRBD1, 5 bases. The length of the CDR3 is 17 residues. V was clipped by 3 bases and J by 4 bases, with 16 bases between them. In germline, CDR1 is MDHEN, CDR2 SYDVKM. Here the CDR3 DNA reads TGTGCCAGCAGTTTGCTAGGGGTAGGATCCGGGGCCAACGTCCTGACTTTC. Translating gives CASSLLGVGSGANVLTF.

CDR3 residues: CASSLQSGRELDEQYF. For the CDR3, the DNA is TGTGCCAGCAGTTTACAGTCGGGGCGGGAGCTAGACGAGCAGTACTTC. This chain joins TRBV28 and TRBJ2-7; the match to TRBD2 covers 7 bases. The CDR3 is 16 amino acids. CDR1 MDHEN and CDR2 SYDVKM come from the germline V gene. With 2 bases clipped from V and 5 bases from J, the junction kept 12 bases outside the gene matches.

This chain uses TRBV19 with TRBJ1-2; D not certain. The CDR3 contains 12 residues. In germline, CDR1 is LNHDA, CDR2 SQIVND (reference sequence). Between the trimmed V and J ends, which lost 9 bases and 3 bases, there was a span of 11 bases. CDR3 DNA sequence: TGTGCCAGCTCCCAAAAGGACTATGGCTACACCTTC. Its translation is CASSQKDYGYTF.

The rearrangement links TRBV10-1 to TRBJ1-1; D ambiguous. This CDR3 has 13 amino acids. The ends were cut back, 0 bases at V and 11 bases at J, with 13 bases in the middle. Looked up from germline, CDR1 is WNHNN and CDR2 is SYGVQD (reference sequence). CDR3 in amino acids: CASSESEVTQAFF. CDR3 coding DNA: TGCGCCAGCAGTGAGTCCGAGGTAACCCAGGCTTTCTTT.

The chain combines TRBV7-3 with TRBJ1-2; the D gene is possibly TRBD1 (5 bases). Germline V gives CDR1 SGHTA, CDR2 FQGTGA. Trimming shortened V by 4 bases and J by 6 bases, and 12 bases separated the two germline ends. This CDR3 has 13 residues. CDR3 in DNA: TGTGCCAGCAGCTCGGGACGGCAAGATGGCTACACCTTC. This encodes CASSSGRQDGYTF.

The rearrangement uses TRBV6-6 and TRBJ2-7, with a possible D match to TRBD1 (5 bases). The germline V gene has CDR1 MNHNY and CDR2 SVGAGI (reference sequence). V was cut by 2 bases and J by 1 base, with 12 bases left in between. The CDR3 has 15 amino acids. DNA of the CDR3: TGTGCCAGCAGTTACCGGACAATGTGGTCCTACGAGCAGTACGTC. Its protein product is CASSYRTMWSYEQYV.

CDR3 residues: CAWSPFTLAGGQSSGDTQYF. In DNA, the CDR3 is TGTGCCTGGAGTCCATTCACTTTGGCGGGAGGGCAAAGTAGTGGGGATACGCAGTATTTT. The chain carries TRBV30 and TRBJ2-3, with 9 bases aligning to TRBD2. V gave up 2 bases and J gave up 6 bases; unmatched junction bases: 24. This CDR3 contains 20 residues. The V gene's germline CDR1 is GTSNPN and CDR2 SVGIG (reference sequence).

The rearrangement joins TRBV30 to TRBJ1-1; the D is unclear. The V gene lost 0 bases and the J gene lost 4 bases, with 12 bases spanning the gap. CDR3 size: 14 residues. Germline V gene data show CDR1 as GTSNPN and CDR2 as SVGIG (reference sequence). In DNA, the CDR3 is TGTGCCTGGAGTGTACGGTCCGGGTCCACTGAAGCTTTCTTT. It yields the protein CAWSVRSGSTEAFF.

This clone was picked up one time. The chain carries TRBV18 and TRBJ2-3, with unresolved D. The CDR3 covers 11 residues. Trimming took off 8 bases at V and 0 bases at J, with 3 bases between the two ends. The germline V gene encodes CDR1 KGHSH and CDR2 LQKENI. DNA for the CDR3: TGTGCCAGCACAAGCACAGATACGCAGTATTTT. It specifies CASTSTDTQYF.

The table lists this clone with a count of one. This sequence joins TRBV7-9 and TRBJ1-3; tentative D call: TRBD1 (6 bases). The germline V gene encodes CDR1 SEHNR and CDR2 FQNEAQ (reference sequence). This CDR3 comprises 15 residues. V lost 1 base and J 0 bases, leaving 7 bases between the germline ends. The CDR3, as DNA: TGTGCCAGCAGCTTAGTAGGGGGCTCTGGAAACACCATATATTTT. Its translation: CASSLVGGSGNTIYF.

This CDR3 reads CASSDSLEGAEGEQYV. The CDR3 region has the DNA TGTGCCAGCAGTGATTCTTTGGAGGGGGCCGAAGGCGAGCAGTACGTC. The chain joins TRBV6-1 to TRBJ2-7; D possibly corresponds to TRBD1 (7 bases). The V end lost 3 bases, the J end lost 6 bases, and 21 bases lay between the germline ends. This CDR3 has 16 residues. Germline assignment: CDR1 MNHNS and CDR2 SASEGT.

V usage is TRBV5-1 and J usage is TRBJ1-5; possibly TRBD1 for D (6 bases). Trimming pared 0 bases from V and 5 bases from J, leaving 12 bases between. The CDR3 spans 15 residues. From germline, CDR1 is SGHRS and CDR2 YFSETQ. The CDR3, as DNA: TGCGCCAGCAGCTTGGAGACAGGATCGTATCAGCCCCAGCATTTT. This translates into CASSLETGSYQPQHF. Full variable domain (missing parts from reference TRBV5-1 and TRBJ1-5): KAGVTQTPRYLIKTRGQQVTLSCSPISGHRSVSWYQQTPGQGLQFLFEYFSETQRNKGNFPGRFSGRQFSNSRSEMNVSTLELGDSALYLCASSLETGSYQPQHFGDGTRLSIL.

The rearrangement uses TRBV28 and TRBJ2-5; 10 bases match TRBD1. CDR1 and CDR2 from the germline V gene are MDHEN and SYDVKM. This CDR3 is 16 amino acids long. Trimming cost V 5 bases and J 5 bases; bases outside gene matches: 11. The CDR3 loop reads CASSPFDRGQVETQYF. CDR3 in DNA: TGTGCCAGCAGTCCCTTCGACAGGGGGCAGGTGGAGACCCAGTACTTC.

This clone was recorded a few times. This chain joins TRBV7-2 and TRBJ1-4, with a tentative D call TRBD1 (6 bases). Per the germline V gene, CDR1 is SGHTA and CDR2 is FQGNSA. There are 14 residues in the CDR3. With 3 bases removed from V and 5 bases from J, the gap between germline ends came to 10 bases. The CDR3 DNA is TGTGCCAGCAGCTTCGGGACACAAAATGAAAAACTGTTTTTT. This sequence encodes CASSFGTQNEKLFF.

The gene calls are TRBV20-1 and TRBJ2-1; D remains ambiguous. Germline V CDR1 and CDR2: DFQATT, SNEGSKA (reference sequence). V shed 0 bases and J shed 8 bases, with 5 bases lying between them. The CDR3 length is 11 residues. CDR3 nucleotides: TGCAGTGCTAGAGATCCGGATGAGCAGTTCTTC. It yields the protein CSARDPDEQFF.

This clone was detected once. V and J are TRBV6-1 and TRBJ1-5, with a weak D call TRBD1 (6 bases). The CDR3 totals 16 residues. The germline gives CDR1 MNHNS, CDR2 SASEGT. With 2 bases removed from V and 3 bases from J, the gap between germline ends came to 14 bases. CDR3 sequence: CASSERGGDNNQPQHF. CDR3 nucleotide sequence: TGTGCCAGCAGTGAAAGGGGGGGGGATAACAATCAGCCCCAGCATTTT.

This clone was seen a few times. The rearrangement links TRBV6-1 to TRBJ1-3; 7 nucleotides agree with TRBD1. The CDR3 sequence is 14 residues long. With 5 bases clipped from V and 4 bases from J, the junction kept 5 bases outside the gene matches. Per the germline V gene, CDR1 is MNHNS and CDR2 is SASEGT. CDR3 protein: CASSYTGEGNTIYF. CDR3 bases: TGTGCCAGCAGTTATACAGGGGAGGGAAACACCATATATTTT.

The rearrangement links TRBV28 to TRBJ1-5; D not resolved. This CDR3 is 14 amino acids long. Germline CDR1 reads MDHEN; CDR2 reads SYDVKM. Between the trimmed V and J ends, which lost 3 bases and 3 bases, there was a span of 9 bases. The CDR3 reads CASSFQETNQPQHF. The CDR3 nucleotides read TGTGCCAGCAGTTTTCAAGAAACCAATCAGCCCCAGCATTTT. Supplemented by reference TRBV28 and TRBJ1-5, the full variable domain reads DVKVTQSSRYLVKRTGEKVFLECVQDMDHENMFWYRQDPGLGLRLIYFSYDVKMKEKGDIPEGYSVSREKKERFSLILESASTNQTSMYLCASSFQETNQPQHFGDGTRLSIL.

The V call is TRBV27, the J call TRBJ2-3; unclear D gene. V lost 2 bases to trimming and J lost 2 bases, with 5 bases between them. CDR1 MNHEY and CDR2 SMNVEV come from the germline V gene (reference sequence). The CDR3 covers 13 residues. The CDR3 sequence: CASSLGSTDTQYF. The DNA of the CDR3 is TGTGCCAGCAGTTTAGGATCCACAGATACGCAGTATTTT.

This rearrangement joins TRBV6-4 to TRBJ2-1; D gene uncertain. V was trimmed by 6 bases and J by 5 bases, leaving 8 bases between them. This CDR3 comprises 12 residues. The germline V gene has CDR1 MRHNA and CDR2 SNTAGT. CDR3 region: CASSSNNNEQFF. DNA for the CDR3: TGTGCCAGCAGCTCTAACAACAATGAGCAGTTCTTC.

This chain uses TRBV7-3 with TRBJ2-5; 8 positions match TRBD2. Germline assignment: CDR1 SGHTA and CDR2 FQGTGA. The CDR3 contains 15 residues. V lost 3 bases, J lost 4 bases, and 7 bases stayed unmatched. The CDR3 DNA is TGTGCCAGCAGCTTGCTAGCGGGCCCGGGAGAGACCCAGTACTTC. It translates to CASSLLAGPGETQYF.

The J gene is TRBJ2-6, the V gene TRBV5-1, with TRBD2 matching 11 bases. Trimming took 4 bases from V and 3 from J; bases not matched to a gene: 9. From germline, CDR1 is SGHRS and CDR2 YFSETQ. This CDR3 has 18 amino acids. The CDR3 region has the DNA TGCGCCAGCAGCACGGATAGTAGCGGGAGGGTTGGGGCCAACGTCCTGACTTTC. Translated, it gives CASSTDSSGRVGANVLTF.

The V gene is TRBV9, the J gene TRBJ2-5; D gene unclear. Trimming pared 0 bases from V and 5 bases from J, leaving 14 bases between. The CDR3 extends over 15 amino acids. The V gene's germline CDR1 is SGDLS and CDR2 YYNGEE. The CDR3 loop reads CASSVGGHARETQYF. The CDR3 nucleotides are TGTGCCAGCAGCGTAGGAGGTCACGCCCGGGAGACCCAGTACTTC.